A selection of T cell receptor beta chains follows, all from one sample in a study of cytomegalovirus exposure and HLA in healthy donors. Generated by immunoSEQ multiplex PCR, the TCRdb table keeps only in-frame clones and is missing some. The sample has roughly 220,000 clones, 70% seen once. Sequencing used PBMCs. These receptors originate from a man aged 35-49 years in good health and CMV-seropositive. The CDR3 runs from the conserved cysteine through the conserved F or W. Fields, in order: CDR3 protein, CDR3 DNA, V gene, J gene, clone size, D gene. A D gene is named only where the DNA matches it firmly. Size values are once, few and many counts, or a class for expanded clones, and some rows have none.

CDR3: CASSPRGAGYEKLFF; DNA: TGTGCCAGCAGCCCCCGGGGGGCAGGGTATGAAAAACTGTTTTTT; V: TRBV11-2; J: TRBJ1-4; size: .; D: .
CDR3: CASSQAGNTEAFF; DNA: TGCGCCAGCAGCCAAGCAGGGAACACTGAAGCTTTCTTT; V: TRBV4-3; J: TRBJ1-1; size: large; D: .
CDR3: CASSQDWSTGELFF; DNA: TGTGCCAGCAGCCAAGATTGGAGCACCGGGGAGCTGTTTTTT; V: TRBV14; J: TRBJ2-2; size: once; D: .
CDR3: CASSPLAGGGEQYF; DNA: TGTGCCAGCAGTCCATTAGCGGGGGGCGGCGAGCAGTACTTC; V: TRBV28; J: TRBJ2-7; size: .; D: TRBD2
CDR3: CAIRPGQGSVEQYF; DNA: TGTGCCATCAGGCCGGGACAGGGGAGCGTCGAGCAGTACTTC; V: TRBV10-3; J: TRBJ2-7; size: .; D: TRBD1
CDR3: CATGEGVSTEAFF; DNA: TGTGCCACCGGGGAGGGTGTATCCACTGAAGCTTTCTTT; V: TRBV18; J: TRBJ1-1; size: .; D: .
CDR3: CASTDKAGELFF; DNA: TGTGCCAGCACCGACAAGGCCGGGGAGCTGTTTTTT; V: TRBV6-8; J: TRBJ2-2; size: .; D: .
CDR3: CASSPGMYSGNTIYF; DNA: TGTGCCAGCAGCCCCGGGATGTACTCTGGAAACACCATATATTTT; V: TRBV9; J: TRBJ1-3; size: .; D: .
CDR3: CASSPLEGTGGLAEAFF; DNA: TGTGCCAGCAGCCCACTAGAGGGGACAGGGGGGCTTGCTGAAGCTTTCTTT; V: TRBV7-6; J: TRBJ1-1; size: .; D: TRBD1
CDR3: CASSRTGGNEQYF; DNA: TGTGCCAGCAGCAGGACAGGGGGAAACGAGCAGTACTTC; V: TRBV6-5; J: TRBJ2-7; size: .; D: TRBD1
CDR3: CASSSKAGGANTEAFF; DNA: TGTGCCAGCAGCTCTAAAGCAGGGGGAGCAAACACTGAAGCTTTCTTT; V: TRBV5-4; J: TRBJ1-1; size: .; D: TRBD1
CDR3: CASSEIRGGSTDTQYF; DNA: TGTGCCAGCAGTGAAATACGGGGGGGGAGCACAGATACGCAGTATTTT; V: TRBV6-1; J: TRBJ2-3; size: .; D: TRBD2
CDR3: CASSLRGQGTYEQYF; DNA: TGTGCCAGCAGCTTAAGGGGCCAGGGGACCTACGAGCAGTACTTC; V: TRBV13; J: TRBJ2-7; size: .; D: .
CDR3: CASSLGGFYTF; DNA: TGTGCCAGCAGCTTAGGCGGGTTCTACACCTTC; V: TRBV7-9; J: TRBJ1-2; size: .; D: .
CDR3: CASSTPLFSSYEQYF; DNA: TGTGCCAGCAGCACCCCACTGTTTAGCTCCTACGAGCAGTACTTC; V: TRBV11-2; J: TRBJ2-7; size: .; D: .
CDR3: CASSLVPGTYEQYF; DNA: TGCGCCAGCAGCTTGGTACCAGGGACCTACGAGCAGTACTTC; V: TRBV5-1; J: TRBJ2-7; size: once; D: .
CDR3: CASAVTRQGASEQYF; DNA: TGTGCCAGCGCCGTAACACGTCAGGGGGCCAGTGAGCAGTACTTC; V: TRBV6-1; J: TRBJ2-7; size: .; D: TRBD1
CDR3: CASSDPGEGTDTQYF; DNA: TGTGCCAGCAGTGATCCCGGGGAAGGCACAGATACGCAGTATTTT; V: TRBV6-1; J: TRBJ2-3; size: .; D: .
CDR3: CASSIDQGVASPLHF; DNA: TGTGCCAGTAGTATAGATCAAGGGGTCGCTTCACCCCTCCACTTT; V: TRBV19; J: TRBJ1-6; size: .; D: .
CDR3: CASSPGQPNEKLFF; DNA: TGCGCCAGCAGTCCGGGACAGCCTAATGAAAAACTGTTTTTT; V: TRBV10-1; J: TRBJ1-4; size: once; D: TRBD1
CDR3: CASGLGQGVAESTDTQYF; DNA: TGTGCTAGTGGTTTAGGGCAGGGGGTCGCGGAAAGCACAGATACGCAGTATTTT; V: TRBV12-5; J: TRBJ2-3; size: once; D: TRBD1
CDR3: CASSYSPGRTNEKLFF; DNA: TGTGCCAGCAGTTACTCCCCGGGGAGGACTAATGAAAAACTGTTTTTT; V: TRBV6-5; J: TRBJ1-4; size: .; D: .
CDR3: CASSLSRFDSPLHF; DNA: TGTGCCAGCAGCTTGAGCAGGTTTGATTCACCCCTCCACTTT; V: TRBV5-6; J: TRBJ1-6; size: .; D: .
CDR3: CASSLLNQPQHF; DNA: TGTGCCAGCAGTTTATTAAATCAGCCCCAGCATTTT; V: TRBV28; J: TRBJ1-5; size: .; D: .
CDR3: CSSSLGTSGSTDTQYF; DNA: TGTTCCAGCAGCTTAGGCACTAGCGGTAGCACAGATACGCAGTATTTT; V: TRBV7-9; J: TRBJ2-3; size: .; D: TRBD2
CDR3: CASSLYSNTEAFF; DNA: TGTGCCAGCAGCTTATATTCGAACACTGAAGCTTTCTTT; V: TRBV11-3; J: TRBJ1-1; size: .; D: .
CDR3: CASSLPDSRNTIYF; DNA: TGCGCCAGCAGCTTGCCCGACAGCAGAAACACCATATATTTT; V: TRBV5-1; J: TRBJ1-3; size: once; D: .
CDR3: CASSVQGLETQYF; DNA: TGTGCCAGCTCAGTACAGGGGTTAGAGACCCAGTACTTC; V: TRBV18; J: TRBJ2-5; size: .; D: TRBD1
CDR3: CASTHNRETQGGTNEKLFF; DNA: TGTGCCAGCACCCACAATAGAGAGACCCAGGGTGGAACTAATGAAAAACTGTTTTTT; V: TRBV11-3; J: TRBJ1-4; size: .; D: .
CDR3: CASSPRLAGEQFF; DNA: TGCGCCAGCAGCCCCCGACTAGCGGGTGAGCAGTTCTTC; V: TRBV5-1; J: TRBJ2-1; size: .; D: TRBD2
CDR3: CASRMGGRPNEKLFF; DNA: TGCGCCAGCAGGATGGGGGGGCGGCCTAATGAAAAACTGTTTTTT; V: TRBV5-1; J: TRBJ1-4; size: .; D: .
CDR3: CSARQDYGYTF; DNA: TGCAGTGCTCGACAGGACTATGGCTACACCTTC; V: TRBV20-1; J: TRBJ1-2; size: .; D: .
CDR3: CASGRGLQETQYF; DNA: TGTGCCAGCGGGCGGGGCCTCCAAGAGACCCAGTACTTC; V: TRBV2; J: TRBJ2-5; size: .; D: .
CDR3: CASSKGGAGQPQHF; DNA: TGTGCCAGTAGTAAGGGGGGGGCGGGCCAGCCCCAGCATTTT; V: TRBV19; J: TRBJ1-5; size: .; D: .
CDR3: CASSFGRGGQPQHF; DNA: TGTGCCAGCAGCTTTGGACGGGGGGGTCAGCCCCAGCATTTT; V: TRBV13; J: TRBJ1-5; size: once; D: .
CDR3: CASSTPGRGSDEAFF; DNA: TGTGCCAGTAGTACCCCGGGCAGGGGGTCGGATGAAGCTTTCTTT; V: TRBV19; J: TRBJ1-1; size: .; D: TRBD1
CDR3: CASSPRDRSYETQYF; DNA: TGTGCCAGCAGCCCCCGGGACAGGTCCTATGAGACCCAGTACTTC; V: TRBV9; J: TRBJ2-5; size: .; D: TRBD1
CDR3: CASSVSGGSNEQFF; DNA: TGTGCCAGCAGCGTAAGCGGGGGGTCGAATGAGCAGTTCTTC; V: TRBV9; J: TRBJ2-1; size: few; D: TRBD2
CDR3: CASRGLDKSTDTQYF; DNA: TGTGCCAGCAGGGGGCTAGATAAGAGCACAGATACGCAGTATTTT; V: TRBV27; J: TRBJ2-3; size: .; D: .
CDR3: CASSIGGPRRDSPLHF; DNA: TGTGCCAGTAGTATAGGGGGCCCCCGCCGGGATTCACCCCTCCACTTT; V: TRBV19; J: TRBJ1-6; size: .; D: .
CDR3: CASKRQGFNTEAFF; DNA: TGTGCCAGCAAACGACAGGGCTTCAACACTGAAGCTTTCTTT; V: TRBV6-1; J: TRBJ1-1; size: few; D: TRBD1
CDR3: CASSEYHSEAFF; DNA: TGTGCCAGCAGTGAATACCACAGTGAAGCTTTCTTT; V: TRBV2; J: TRBJ1-1; size: .; D: .
CDR3: CASSYSTVGTGYGYTF; DNA: TGTGCCAGCAGTTACTCGACCGTAGGGACAGGGTATGGCTACACCTTC; V: TRBV6-5; J: TRBJ1-2; size: once; D: TRBD1
CDR3: CASTLGGGTYGYTF; DNA: TGTGCCAGCACCCTCGGAGGAGGGACCTATGGCTACACCTTC; V: TRBV11-2; J: TRBJ1-2; size: few; D: .
CDR3: CASSAGRGNNQPQHF; DNA: TGTGCCAGTAGTGCGGGACGTGGGAATAATCAGCCCCAGCATTTT; V: TRBV19; J: TRBJ1-5; size: .; D: .
CDR3: CASSPRTGAGYGYTF; DNA: TGTGCCAGCAGCCCTCGGACAGGGGCAGGTTATGGCTACACCTTC; V: TRBV11-2; J: TRBJ1-2; size: .; D: TRBD1
CDR3: CASSEPGGWADTQYF; DNA: TGTGCCAGCAGTGAACCCGGGGGTTGGGCAGATACGCAGTATTTT; V: TRBV2; J: TRBJ2-3; size: .; D: .
CDR3: CASSAGLVTYEQYF; DNA: TGTGCCAGCAGCGCCGGACTAGTCACCTACGAGCAGTACTTC; V: TRBV6-1; J: TRBJ2-7; size: .; D: TRBD2
CDR3: CASSSHDGTGGVEQYF; DNA: TGCGCCAGCAGCTCCCACGACGGGACAGGGGGTGTCGAGCAGTACTTC; V: TRBV5-1; J: TRBJ2-7; size: .; D: TRBD1
CDR3: CASSWDRDGYTF; DNA: TGTGCCAGCAGCTGGGACAGGGATGGCTACACCTTC; V: TRBV5-6; J: TRBJ1-2; size: once; D: TRBD1
CDR3: CASRFGTDYEQYF; DNA: TGTGCCAGTAGATTCGGGACAGACTACGAGCAGTACTTC; V: TRBV19; J: TRBJ2-7; size: few; D: TRBD1
CDR3: CASSRGQGNYEQYF; DNA: TGCGCCAGCAGCCGCGGACAGGGGAACTACGAGCAGTACTTC; V: TRBV4-1; J: TRBJ2-7; size: few; D: TRBD1
CDR3: CASSQDDIQAYGYTF; DNA: TGCGCCAGCAGCCAAGATGACATCCAGGCCTATGGCTACACCTTC; V: TRBV4-1; J: TRBJ1-2; size: .; D: .
CDR3: CASSKPPGAAYEQYF; DNA: TGTGCCAGCAGCAAACCCCCAGGGGCCGCCTACGAGCAGTACTTC; V: TRBV21-1; J: TRBJ2-7; size: .; D: .
CDR3: CATRVGGPTDTQYF; DNA: TGTGCCACCCGCGTAGGGGGCCCCACAGATACGCAGTATTTT; V: TRBV15; J: TRBJ2-3; size: .; D: TRBD1
CDR3: CASSVVDRGPLTQYF; DNA: TGTGCCAGCAGCGTGGTGGACAGGGGCCCCCTAACCCAGTACTTC; V: TRBV9; J: TRBJ2-5; size: .; D: TRBD1
CDR3: CASSPGALNTEAFF; DNA: TGCGCCAGCAGCCCGGGAGCGCTGAACACTGAAGCTTTCTTT; V: TRBV5-1; J: TRBJ1-1; size: .; D: .